Below are 22 T cell receptor beta chains sequenced from a single sample in a study of cytomegalovirus exposure and HLA in healthy donors. Researchers ran the PCR with 60 Vbeta and 13 Jbeta primers. Measured with immunoSEQ multiplex PCR; TCRdb has only the in-frame clones, and not every one. Here the sample spans some 83,000 clones, roughly 75% being singletons. The sample was PBMCs. The receptors originated from a man aged 55 to 69 in good health and CMV-seronegative.

The chain couples TRBV6-1 to TRBJ2-1; 11 bases are a match to TRBD2. The CDR3 runs to 20 residues. V shed 0 bases, J shed 0 bases, and the junction held 10 bases outside the gene matches. Looked up from germline, CDR1 is MNHNS and CDR2 is SASEGT. The CDR3 sequence is CASSEALASGGPPSYNEQFF. DNA of the CDR3: TGTGCCAGCAGTGAAGCATTGGCTAGCGGGGGGCCCCCCTCCTACAATGAGCAGTTCTTC.

CDR3 residues: CASSLVASGAAGTQYF. The DNA for the CDR3 is TGTGCCAGCAGCTTAGTGGCTAGCGGGGCCGCGGGGACCCAGTACTTC. The V gene is TRBV7-9, the J gene TRBJ2-5, with TRBD2 matching 9 bases. The CDR3 covers 16 residues. The J segment lost 7 bases and the V segment lost 1 base, leaving 10 bases of the junction unmatched. Germline V gene data show CDR1 as SEHNR and CDR2 as FQNEAQ (reference sequence).

The chain recombines TRBV27 with TRBJ2-7; 8 bases are shared with TRBD1. The V gene end was trimmed by 0 bases and the J gene end by 0 bases; junction bases not matched to a gene: 7. CDR3 size: 17 residues. The germline V gene encodes CDR1 MNHEY and CDR2 SMNVEV (reference sequence). CDR3 loop: CASSLSPGQGSSYEQYF. The DNA for the CDR3 is TGTGCCAGCAGTTTATCCCCCGGACAGGGTAGCTCCTACGAGCAGTACTTC.

This clone was picked up a small number of times. The chain carries TRBV6-6 and TRBJ2-7; TRBD1 matches 8 bases. V trimming: 5 bases; J trimming: 3 bases; junction bases outside the gene matches: 6. The CDR3 runs 14 residues. Germline V lookup: CDR1 MNHNY, CDR2 SVGAGI (reference sequence). The CDR3 is CASSPKGQGYEQYF. In DNA form, the CDR3 reads TGTGCCAGCAGTCCCAAAGGACAGGGCTACGAGCAGTACTTC.

The CDR3 DNA is TGTGCCAGCAGCTTAGATGGGGGACTAGCCAATCAGAAAGAGCAGTTCTTC. This translates into CASSLDGGLANQKEQFF. V is TRBV7-6 and J is TRBJ2-1; TRBD2 agrees at 9 bases. Germline trimming cut 1 base from V and 10 bases from J; bases unmatched to any gene: 14. Germline CDR1 is SGHVS and CDR2 is FNYEAQ. The CDR3 length is 17 residues.

This clone has only a few counts. The rearrangement uses TRBV6-6 and TRBJ1-3, with 9 nucleotides matching TRBD1. The CDR3 runs 15 residues. V shed 6 bases, J shed 3 bases, and the junction held 6 bases outside the gene matches. Germline CDR1 MNHNY, CDR2 SVGAGI (reference sequence). CDR3 nucleotides: TGTGCCAGCAGAACCACAGGGGGCGGTGGAAACACCATATATTTT. Its protein product is CASRTTGGGGNTIYF.

The chain uses TRBV9 and TRBJ2-1, with 13 bases aligning to TRBD2. The CDR3 has 19 residues. The V gene's germline CDR1 is SGDLS and CDR2 YYNGEE. With V trimmed by 3 bases and J by 8 bases, 17 bases remained unmatched. The CDR3 reads CASSAQPGLAGPRSDEQFF. CDR3 bases: TGTGCCAGCAGCGCCCAACCGGGACTAGCGGGACCAAGATCAGATGAGCAGTTCTTC. The full variable domain, with the rest looked up from reference TRBV9 and TRBJ2-1, is DSGVTQTPKHLITATGQRVTLRCSPRSGDLSVYWYQQSLDQGLQFLIQYYNGEERAKGNILERFSAQQFPDLHSELNLSSLELGDSALYFCASSAQPGLAGPRSDEQFFGPGTRLTVL.

This clone appeared once. The chain combines TRBV5-6 with TRBJ2-5; 7 bases line up with TRBD2. The trim removed 7 bases at V and 4 bases at J, leaving 10 bases unmatched. Per germline, CDR1 SGHDT and CDR2 YYEEEE. The CDR3 spans 14 residues. The CDR3 nucleotides are TGTGCCAGCCGTACCACCGGGGAGGGAGAGACCCAGTACTTC. This gives the protein CASRTTGEGETQYF. The variable domain in full, with the rest retrieved from reference TRBV5-6 and TRBJ2-5, is DAGVTQSPTHLIKTRGQQVTLRCSPKSGHDTVSWYQQALGQGPQFIFQYYEEEERQRGNFPDRFSGHQFPNYSSELNVNALLLGDSALYLCASRTTGEGETQYFGPGTRLLVL.

The gene calls are TRBV6-1 and TRBJ1-4, with 7 bases lining up with TRBD1. With V trimmed by 5 bases and J by 7 bases, 10 bases remained unmatched. The germline CDR1 and CDR2 sequences are MNHNS and SASEGT. This CDR3 comprises 15 residues. The CDR3 reads CASSRDSSLTEKLFF. The CDR3 DNA is TGTGCCAGCAGTCGGGACAGCTCCCTTACTGAAAAACTGTTTTTT.

The CDR3 DNA reads as TGTGCCAGCAGGAGGGGGCAGGGCTCCTACGAGCAGTACTTC. Residues: CASRRGQGSYEQYF. The chain carries TRBV13 and TRBJ2-7; 7 nucleotides match TRBD1. Trimming at V came to 6 bases and at J to 0 bases, leaving 5 bases not matched to a gene. The CDR3 sequence is 14 residues long. CDR1 is PRHDT, CDR2 FYEKMQ, per germline (reference sequence).

The V gene is TRBV27, the J gene TRBJ1-2; 8 nucleotides agree with TRBD1. The CDR3 totals 18 residues. Germline CDR1 is MNHEY and CDR2 is SMNVEV (reference sequence). After removal of 4 bases from V and 4 bases from J, the junction contained 17 bases not matched to a gene. The CDR3 protein is CASSSEPGGPGGGYGYTF. The CDR3 bases are TGTGCCAGCAGTTCCGAACCAGGGGGCCCGGGCGGGGGCTATGGCTACACCTTC.

The rearrangement links TRBV2 to TRBJ1-5; D may be TRBD1 (6 bases). The CDR3 is made up of 16 amino acids. The ends were cut back, 1 base at V and 2 bases at J, with 12 bases in the middle. The germline V gene has CDR1 SNHLY and CDR2 FYNNEI. The CDR3 region is CASSEGQAWGNQPQHF. The CDR3 coding sequence is TGTGCCAGCAGTGAAGGACAGGCCTGGGGCAATCAGCCCCAGCATTTT.

The chain joins TRBV5-1 to TRBJ1-3; 8 nucleotides match TRBD1. The CDR3 runs 15 residues. V lost 2 bases to trimming and J lost 3 bases; unmatched junction nucleotides: 4. CDR1 is SGHRS, CDR2 YFSETQ, per germline. The CDR3 nucleotides read TGCGCCAGCAGCTTAACAGGGGGGTATGGAAACACCATATATTTT. Encoded protein: CASSLTGGYGNTIYF.

The table lists this clone with a few counts. V gene TRBV18 combines with J gene TRBJ2-7; the match to TRBD1 covers 8 bases. V lost 0 bases and J lost 2; bases outside the gene matches: 6. Germline loops: CDR1 KGHSH, CDR2 LQKENI. This CDR3 has 16 residues. CDR3 DNA sequence: TGTGCCAGCTCACCACCCTTGACAGGGGCCCCCTACGAGCAGTACTTC. Translation gives CASSPPLTGAPYEQYF.

The V gene is TRBV4-2, the J gene TRBJ2-7; 11 nucleotides line up with TRBD2. Germline V gene lookup returns CDR1 LGHNA and CDR2 YNFKEQ. J gave up 3 bases and V 1 base, and 11 bases lay outside the gene matches. CDR3 length: 18 residues. DNA for the CDR3: TGTGCCAGCAGCCAAGGACTCTCGACTAGCGGGAACCGCTACGAGCAGTACTTC. Its protein is CASSQGLSTSGNRYEQYF.

This clone was picked up a small number of times. The V call is TRBV2, the J call TRBJ1-4; D might be TRBD1 (5 bases). CDR1 SNHLY and CDR2 FYNNEI come from the germline V gene. Deletions cut 3 bases from V and 7 bases from J, with 9 bases between. The CDR3 covers 13 residues. The CDR3 region is CASSDQGGEKLFF. CDR3 nucleotides: TGTGCCAGCAGTGACCAGGGCGGTGAAAAACTGTTTTTT. Looking up the rest from reference TRBV2 and TRBJ1-4 gives the full variable domain: EPEVTQTPSHQVTQMGQEVILRCVPISNHLYFYWYRQILGQKVEFLVSFYNNEISEKSEIFDDQFSVERPDGSNFTLKIRSTKLEDSAMYFCASSDQGGEKLFFGSGTQLSVL.

The chain links TRBV6-5 to TRBJ2-5; possibly TRBD2 for D (7 bases). The length of the CDR3 is 14 residues. Germline values: CDR1 MNHEY, CDR2 SVGAGI. The ends were cut back, 5 bases at V and 5 bases at J, with 15 bases in the middle. CDR3 protein: CASSASQGGETQYF. The DNA of the CDR3 is TGTGCCAGCAGTGCTTCACAGGGAGGGGAGACCCAGTACTTC.

This clone has just one count. This rearrangement joins TRBV6-5 to TRBJ1-2, with D hard to call. The V gene lost 2 bases and the J gene lost 8 bases, with 12 bases spanning the gap. The CDR3 totals 13 residues. CDR1 and CDR2 from the germline V gene are MNHEY and SVGAGI. CDR3 DNA sequence: TGTGCCAGCAGTTACGCGACTGGCGGGGGCTACACCTTC. Protein: CASSYATGGGYTF.

V gene TRBV7-6 combines with J gene TRBJ2-1; D is uncertain. Germline V lookup: CDR1 SGHVS, CDR2 FNYEAQ. Trimming removed 6 bases from V and 10 bases from J, with 16 bases in between. This CDR3 is 13 amino acids long. CDR3 protein: CASRRKPAGEQFF. In nucleotides, the CDR3 is TGTGCCAGCAGAAGAAAACCCGCTGGCGAGCAGTTCTTC.

This clone was recorded once. The J gene is TRBJ2-1, the V gene TRBV5-5, with 9 bases fitting TRBD1. CDR3 size: 15 residues. Germline CDR1 reads SGHKS; CDR2 reads YYEKEE (reference sequence). With V trimmed by 3 bases and J by 4 bases, 5 bases remained unmatched. The CDR3 sequence: CASSSGTGTYNEQFF. In nucleotides, the CDR3 is TGTGCCAGCAGCTCCGGGACAGGGACTTACAATGAGCAGTTCTTC.

The genes are TRBV11-3 and TRBJ2-3; maybe TRBD2 (6 bases). Germline values: CDR1 SGHNT, CDR2 YENEEA. The CDR3 is made up of 18 amino acids. V was shortened by 0 bases and J by 0 bases, with 16 bases between the two germline ends. The CDR3 spells CASSLDATGGVSTDTQYF. In nucleotides, the CDR3 is TGTGCCAGCAGCTTAGACGCCACTGGAGGGGTGAGCACAGATACGCAGTATTTT.

J is TRBJ2-7 and V is TRBV9, with 8 bases identical to TRBD2. The CDR3 sequence is 15 residues long. Germline trimming cut 0 bases from V and 6 bases from J; bases unmatched to any gene: 8. Germline CDR1 and CDR2: SGDLS and YYNGEE. CDR3 in amino acids: CASSVGGGISGEQYF. CDR3 DNA sequence: TGTGCCAGCAGCGTAGGCGGGGGGATCTCCGGCGAGCAGTACTTC.